This record covers a single TCR beta chain. Its target is not known. The data originate from a study of T cells after posttransplantation cyclophosphamide. General observations from the study: Donor CD8+ memory clones often dominated recipient blood repertoires at later times. TRB overlap between skin or GI tissue T cells and blood was limited. Recipient CMV seropositivity and CMV reactivation strongly tracked TRB clonality.

Treatment was busulfan-fludarabine conditioning, a marrow graft, and cyclophosphamide on days +3 and +4. The CDR3 sequence is 15 residues long. The V and J ends lost 5 bases and 5 bases, in that order; junction bases with no gene match: 6. Germline CDR1 reads SGHTA; CDR2 reads FQGTGA. Sequencing was performed with immunoSEQ multiplex PCR; in TCRdb, only in-frame clones are kept and a portion is missing. The sample has around 37,000 clones, roughly 73% seen once. Material: CD4+ T cells sorted from blood, obtained roughly 1,900 days after a stem cell transplant with posttransplant cyclophosphamide. The J gene is TRBJ2-3, the V gene TRBV7-3; 11 nucleotides line up with TRBD2. This clonotype was sampled from a female patient aged 40 to 55 who received an allogeneic stem cell transplant from a related donor, was CMV-positive, and had no GVHD. Some T cells may originate from the graft donor. DNA for the CDR3: TGTGCCAGCAGCGTAGCGGGGGGGAATAGAGATACGCAGTATTTT. This sequence encodes CASSVAGGNRDTQYF.